Below, 7 T cell receptor beta chains from the same sample are listed, as sequenced in a study of T cells in women clearing cervical HPV infection. TCRdb's table, derived via immunoSEQ multiplex PCR, lists solely in-frame clones and lacks some. The sample has tens of thousands of clones; the top ten hold roughly 1.2%. Sequencing was performed on blood buffy coat. The receptor source for this set is a woman aged 18 to 75 with a cervical HPV16 infection that either progressed to CIN3+ or cleared (not recorded which).

Details on this clone: The CDR3 goes on 3 residues after the read ends, and that part is filled in from the germline J gene. J is TRBJ1-2 and V is TRBV30; D is ambiguous. The CDR3 is 11 residues long. Germline V gives CDR1 GTSNPN, CDR2 SVGIG (reference sequence). The CDR3: CAWSEFAGYTF. The DNA read from the CDR3 is TGTGCCTGGAGTGAGTTTGCGGGC.

Note on this clone: The observed sequence ends 3 residues before the CDR3 terminus, with the missing tail filled in from the germline J gene. The chain joins TRBV20-1 to TRBJ1-4, with 7 bases that match TRBD1. Trimming cost V 1 base and J 0 bases; bases outside gene matches: 11. This CDR3 is 18 amino acids long. From germline, CDR1 is DFQATT and CDR2 SNEGSKA (reference sequence). The chain's CDR3 is CSARAWGTDLATNEKLFF. The sequenced part of the CDR3 DNA is TGCAGTGCTAGAGCGTGGGGGACAGATCTAGCAACTAATGAAAAA.

Remarks on this clone: Read data end 3 residues before the CDR3 end; the end is taken from the germline J gene. The V and J genes are TRBV18 and TRBJ1-1; 8 bases align to TRBD1. CDR1 and CDR2 (germline): KGHSH, LQKENI. The CDR3 extends over 17 amino acids. V gave up 4 bases and J gave up 3 bases; unmatched junction bases: 13. The CDR3 sequence: CASSLIRTGNRDTEAFF. Incomplete CDR3 DNA: TGTGCCAGCTCACTAATAAGGACAGGGAATAGGGACACTGAA. The entire variable domain, with the rest obtained from reference TRBV18 and TRBJ1-1, is as follows: NAGVMQNPRHLVRRRGQEARLRCSPMKGHSHVYWYRQLPEEGLKFMVYLQKENIIDESGMPKERFSAEFPKEGPSILRIQQVVRGDSAAYFCASSLIRTGNRDTEAFFGQGTRLTVV.

For this clone: The CDR3 is cut off 3 residues early in the read; its end comes from the germline J gene. V is TRBV23-1 and J is TRBJ1-1; the D is unclear. TRBV23-1 is an ORF, with its function uncertain. Between the trimmed V and J ends, which lost 0 bases and 1 base, there was a span of 12 bases. The CDR3 is 16 residues long. The CDR3 loop is CASSQSGTRGNTEAFF. Incomplete CDR3 DNA: TGCGCCAGCAGTCAATCGGGTACTCGGGGGAACACTGAA.

With respect to this clone: The CDR3 end is not reached by the read, which stops 3 residues before it; the germline J gene fills it in. V is TRBV20-1 and J is TRBJ2-3; 7 positions match TRBD2. The length of the CDR3 is 14 residues. The trim removed 6 bases at V and 6 bases at J, leaving 12 bases unmatched. Germline-derived CDR1 and CDR2 are DFQATT and SNEGSKA (reference sequence). This CDR3 is CSAPQAGREDTQYF. The sequenced part of the CDR3 DNA is TGCAGTGCCCCCCAGGCGGGGAGGGAGGATACG.

This clone shows up as medium-sized by frequency. The CDR3 end lies 3 residues beyond the end of the read and is filled in from the germline J gene. This chain joins TRBV20-1 and TRBJ2-3; 9 positions match TRBD2. The CDR3 runs 16 residues. The germline V gene has CDR1 DFQATT and CDR2 SNEGSKA (reference sequence). V lost 5 bases to trimming and J lost 1 base; unmatched junction nucleotides: 10. Partial CDR3 DNA: TGCAGTGCTTTATATTTAGCGGGAGAGGGCACAGATACG. Amino acid sequence: CSALYLAGEGTDT. Given in full, the CDR3 is CSALYLAGEGTDTQYF.

A remark on this clone: The read terminates 3 residues before the CDR3 end, so the remaining end is supplied by the germline J gene. The rearrangement uses TRBV30 and TRBJ2-2, with a weak D call TRBD1 (6 bases). CDR3 length: 15 amino acids. Germline V gives CDR1 GTSNPN, CDR2 SVGIG (reference sequence). The DNA read from the CDR3 is TGTGCCTGGAGTGTAGGAGGTCAGGGACACTCACCG. Residues: CAWSVGGQGHSP. The CDR3 as a whole reads CAWSVGGQGHSPLFF.